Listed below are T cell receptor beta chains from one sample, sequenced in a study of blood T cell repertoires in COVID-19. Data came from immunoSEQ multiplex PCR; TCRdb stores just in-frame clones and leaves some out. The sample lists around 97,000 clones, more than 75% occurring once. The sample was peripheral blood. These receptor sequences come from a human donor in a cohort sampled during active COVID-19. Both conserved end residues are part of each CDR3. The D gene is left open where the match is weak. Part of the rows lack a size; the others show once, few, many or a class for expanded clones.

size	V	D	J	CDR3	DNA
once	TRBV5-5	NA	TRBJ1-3	CASSLATGNGNTIYF	TGTGCCAGCAGCTTGGCCACGGGGAACGGAAACACCATATATTTT
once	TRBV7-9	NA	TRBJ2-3	CASSLVLGASDTQYF	TGTGCCAGCAGCTTAGTTCTGGGGGCTTCAGATACGCAGTATTTT
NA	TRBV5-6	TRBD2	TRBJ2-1	CASSFIAGGQSYNEQFF	TGTGCCAGCAGCTTCATAGCGGGGGGGCAATCCTACAATGAGCAGTTCTTC
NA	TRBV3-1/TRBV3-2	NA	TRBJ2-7	CATGVGEQYF	TGTGCCACCGGAGTTGGCGAGCAGTACTTC
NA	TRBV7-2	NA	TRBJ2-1	CASSPDYNAYNEQFF	TGTGCCAGCAGCCCGGACTACAATGCCTACAATGAGCAGTTCTTC
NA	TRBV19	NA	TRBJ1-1	CASSASGGRTEAFF	TGTGCCAGTAGTGCTTCGGGTGGTCGGACTGAAGCTTTCTTT
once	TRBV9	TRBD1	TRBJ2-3	CASSVATGQGLKDTQYF	TGTGCCAGCAGCGTAGCTACGGGACAGGGGCTTAAAGATACGCAGTATTTT
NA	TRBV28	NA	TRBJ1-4	CASRDPQARTNEKLFF	TGTGCCAGCAGAGACCCACAGGCACGAACTAATGAAAAACTGTTTTTT
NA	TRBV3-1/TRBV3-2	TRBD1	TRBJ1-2	CASSQIDRDYGYTF	TGTGCCAGCAGCCAGATAGACAGGGACTATGGCTACACCTTC
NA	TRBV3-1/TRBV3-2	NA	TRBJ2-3	CASSHGPLPQGTQYF	TGTGCCAGCAGCCACGGCCCACTACCCCAGGGTACGCAGTATTTT
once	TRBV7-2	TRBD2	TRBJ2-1	CASSFAGGYNEQFF	TGTGCCAGCAGCTTTGCGGGGGGCTACAATGAGCAGTTCTTC
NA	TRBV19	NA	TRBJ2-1	CASCYGGGGYNEQFF	TGTGCCAGTTGTTACGGGGGCGGGGGTTACAATGAGCAGTTCTTC